This entry describes one T cell receptor (beta chain). Its specificity is unknown. Profiled with immunoSEQ multiplex PCR; TCRdb holds only in-frame clones, not every one. This table holds around 50,000 clones, 84% found once. Trimming at V came to 2 bases and at J to 7 bases, leaving 4 bases not matched to a gene. Germline assignment: CDR1 MNHEY and CDR2 SMNVEV (reference sequence). The CDR3 consists of 14 residues. The sample belongs to a study of STAT5B mutations in CD4+ large granular lymphocyte leukemia. Overall study findings and caveats: Compared with healthy controls (2/35), patient top clones favored TRBV06 (8/27).

This sequence originates from a human donor in good health. Sequenced input: CD4+ T cells from blood buffy coats. V gene TRBV27 combines with J gene TRBJ2-1, with 8 bases matching TRBD2. As DNA, the CDR3 is TGTGCCAGCAGTTTACGGGGGGGAATAAATGAGCAGTTCTTC. It translates to CASSLRGGINEQFF.